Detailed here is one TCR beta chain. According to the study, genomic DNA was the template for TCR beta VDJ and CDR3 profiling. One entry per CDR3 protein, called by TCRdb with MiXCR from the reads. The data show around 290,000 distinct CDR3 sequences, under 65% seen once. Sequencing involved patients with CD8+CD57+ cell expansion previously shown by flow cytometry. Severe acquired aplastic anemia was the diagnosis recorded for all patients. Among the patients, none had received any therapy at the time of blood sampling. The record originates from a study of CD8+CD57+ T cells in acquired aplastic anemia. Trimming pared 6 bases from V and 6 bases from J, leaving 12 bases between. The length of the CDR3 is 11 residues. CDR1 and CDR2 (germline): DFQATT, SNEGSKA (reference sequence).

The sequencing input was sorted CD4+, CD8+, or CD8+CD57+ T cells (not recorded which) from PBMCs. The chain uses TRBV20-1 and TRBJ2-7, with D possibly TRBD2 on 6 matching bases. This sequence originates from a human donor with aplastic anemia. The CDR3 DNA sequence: TGCAGTGCCCCGACTAGTGGCGAGCAGTACTTC. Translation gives CSAPTSGEQYF.